One sample yielded the 21 T cell receptor beta chains listed below, sequenced in a study of CD8 T cells in Susac syndrome. Roughly 0.45 to 1 ug RNA was reverse transcribed with random hexamers. In TCRdb, the immunoSEQ multiplex PCR reads were re-called with MiXCR into one record per CDR3 protein. The sample has approximately 120,000 distinct CDR3 sequences, approximately 90% seen once. Sequencing used CD8+ T cells from PBMCs. All receptors come from a human donor in good health.

The chain uses TRBV20-1 and TRBJ2-5; tentative D call: TRBD2 (7 bases). V was clipped by 6 bases and J by 3 bases, with 17 bases between them. The CDR3 sequence is 14 residues long. Germline V gene sequence: CDR1 DFQATT, CDR2 SNEGSKA (reference sequence). The CDR3 nucleotides are TGCAGTGCCCTCAATAGGGGGGGGGAAGAGACCCAGTACTTC. It encodes CSALNRGGEETQYF.

This chain uses TRBV12-3 or TRBV12-4 with TRBJ2-4, with TRBD1 as a possible D gene (6 bases). The CDR3 length is 13 residues. Deletions cut 3 bases from V and 9 bases from J, with 12 bases between. CDR3 sequence reads: CASSFSGAGIQYF. CDR3 bases: TGTGCCAGCAGTTTCTCAGGGGCAGGCATTCAGTACTTC.

The rearrangement joins TRBV6-6 to TRBJ1-1; D remains ambiguous. Trimming removed 2 bases at V and 1 base at J, with 5 bases between. CDR3 length equals 13 residues. Germline V gene data show CDR1 as MNHNY and CDR2 as SVGAGI (reference sequence). The CDR3 here is CASSYLRNTEAFF. The DNA of the CDR3 is TGTGCCAGCAGTTACCTCCGGAACACTGAAGCTTTCTTT.

The genes are TRBV18 and TRBJ2-3; the D gene could be TRBD1 or TRBD2 (5 bases each). V lost 6 bases and J 4 bases, leaving 11 bases between the germline ends. CDR3 length: 13 amino acids. Germline lookup yields CDR1 KGHSH and CDR2 LQKENI. Here the CDR3 reads CASSLGDADTQYF. CDR3 bases: TGTGCCAGCTCCCTGGGGGACGCAGATACGCAGTATTTT.

The chain carries TRBV7-2 and TRBJ1-1; D is undetermined. There are 13 residues in the CDR3. CDR1 is SGHTA, CDR2 FQGNSA, per germline. V was clipped by 11 bases and J by 2 bases, with 15 bases between them. This CDR3 reads CACQSRRNTEAFF. The CDR3 DNA reads as TGTGCCTGTCAGAGCCGTCGAAACACTGAAGCTTTCTTT. The full variable domain, its missing parts supplied by reference TRBV7-2 and TRBJ1-1, is GAGVSQSPSNKVTEKGKDVELRCDPISGHTALYWYRQSLGQGLEFLIYFQGNSAPDKSGLPSDRFSAERTGGSVSTLTIQRTQQEDSAVYLCACQSRRNTEAFFGQGTRLTVV.

The chain employs TRBV29-1 and TRBJ1-2; TRBD1 matches at 7 bases. This CDR3 is built from 15 residues. CDR1 SQVTM and CDR2 ANQGSEA come from the germline V gene. With 4 bases clipped from V and 0 bases from J, the junction kept 8 bases outside the gene matches. The CDR3 loop is CSVGRDSTSNYGYTF. CDR3 coding DNA: TGCAGCGTTGGACGGGACAGCACTTCTAACTATGGCTACACCTTC.

V and J are TRBV7-3 and TRBJ1-2, with D perhaps matching TRBD1 (6 bases). Looked up from germline, CDR1 is SGHTA and CDR2 is FQGTGA. The V end lost 2 bases, the J end lost 6 bases, and 16 bases lay between the germline ends. CDR3 length equals 15 residues. As DNA, the CDR3 is TGTGCCAGCAGCTTATGGCTACAGGGATCCGATGGCTACACCTTC. Amino acids: CASSLWLQGSDGYTF.

The chain is built from TRBV3-1 and TRBJ2-5, with TRBD2 matching 10 bases. The germline gives CDR1 LGHDT, CDR2 YNNKEL (reference sequence). This CDR3 region has 16 residues. Trimming took 4 bases from V and 2 from J; bases not matched to a gene: 7. The CDR3 here is CASSPFGLAAQETQYF. Written as DNA, the CDR3 is TGTGCCAGCAGCCCATTTGGACTAGCGGCTCAAGAGACCCAGTACTTC.

The rearrangement joins TRBV6-4 to TRBJ1-1, with TRBD1 as a possible D gene (5 bases). Germline V CDR1 and CDR2: MRHNA, SNTAGT. The CDR3 has 14 residues. With 7 bases removed from V and 5 bases from J, the gap between germline ends came to 17 bases. In nucleotides, the CDR3 is TGTGCCAGCAAAGCCGGGGGGGGAACAACTGAAGCTTTCTTT. This gives the protein CASKAGGGTTEAFF.

This chain links TRBV7-9 with TRBJ1-5; D is unresolved. The germline V gene has CDR1 SEHNR and CDR2 FQNEAQ (reference sequence). The CDR3 contains 13 residues. With 1 base removed from V and 6 bases from J, the gap between germline ends came to 7 bases. The CDR3 nucleotides read TGTGCCAGCAGCTTAGACGGACTTCAGCCCCAGCATTTT. Its translation is CASSLDGLQPQHF.

J is TRBJ1-5 and V is TRBV29-1, with D perhaps TRBD1 (6 bases). Germline values: CDR1 SQVTM, CDR2 ANQGSEA. The length of the CDR3 is 14 residues. V lost 1 base and J lost 3, with 10 bases in between. This CDR3 reads CSVEVQGTNQPQHF. In nucleotides, the CDR3 is TGCAGCGTTGAAGTGCAGGGGACCAATCAGCCCCAGCATTTT.

The V call is TRBV30, the J call TRBJ2-1, with D unresolved. Germline loops: CDR1 GTSNPN, CDR2 SVGIG (reference sequence). Trimming removed 5 bases at V and 2 bases at J, with 13 bases between. The CDR3 totals 14 residues. CDR3 region: CAWGFAAAYNEQFF. Here the CDR3 DNA reads TGTGCCTGGGGGTTTGCGGCTGCCTACAATGAGCAGTTCTTC.

The chain is built from TRBV29-1 and TRBJ2-3; D is possibly TRBD2 (5 bases). CDR3 length equals 13 residues. Germline-derived CDR1 and CDR2 are SQVTM and ANQGSEA. V lost 7 bases, J lost 3 bases, and 14 bases lay in between. CDR3 region: CSAGSHGTDTQYF. The CDR3 DNA reads TGCAGCGCGGGGTCTCATGGGACAGATACGCAGTATTTT.

V and J are TRBV20-1 and TRBJ1-4; no clear D gene. CDR3 length: 15 amino acids. The germline V gene has CDR1 DFQATT and CDR2 SNEGSKA (reference sequence). V was pared by 5 bases and J by 0 bases, with 13 bases between. Here the CDR3 reads CSASRDGATNEKLFF. In DNA, the CDR3 is TGCAGTGCTTCCAGAGACGGAGCAACTAATGAAAAACTGTTTTTT.

The V and J genes are TRBV7-2 and TRBJ2-1; 8 positions agree with TRBD1. The V segment lost 1 base and the J segment 5 bases; nucleotides outside the gene matches: 13. Germline values: CDR1 SGHTA, CDR2 FQGNSA. The CDR3 runs to 18 residues. CDR3 amino acids: CASSLDPPGQGLHNEQFF. Here the CDR3 DNA reads TGTGCCAGCAGCTTAGATCCCCCCGGACAGGGTTTGCACAATGAGCAGTTCTTC.

The gene calls are TRBV7-8 and TRBJ1-1, with a tentative D call TRBD1 (6 bases). The CDR3 has 17 residues. V was clipped by 4 bases and J by 3 bases, with 21 bases between them. Germline V gives CDR1 SGHVS, CDR2 FQNEAQ. The CDR3 sequence is CASSSTGLWGGYTEAFF. For the CDR3, the DNA is TGTGCCAGCAGCTCAACAGGGTTATGGGGGGGATACACTGAAGCTTTCTTT.

DNA for the CDR3: TGTGCCAGTAGTGCCGCGGGGGGCTCCTACGAGCAGTACTTC. Translated: CASSAAGGSYEQYF. The chain joins TRBV19 to TRBJ2-7; 8 bases match TRBD2. Unmatched junction bases numbered 3, after V lost 5 bases and J lost 0 bases. The CDR3 totals 14 residues. Germline V CDR1 and CDR2: LNHDA, SQIVND (reference sequence).

The V and J genes are TRBV5-1 and TRBJ1-1; D is ambiguous. Trimming took off 0 bases at V and 1 base at J, with 10 bases between the two ends. CDR3 length: 15 residues. Per the germline V gene, CDR1 is SGHRS and CDR2 is YFSETQ. The DNA of the CDR3 is TGCGCCAGCAGCTTGGTCCCGACGGGGAACACTGAAGCTTTCTTT. This translates into CASSLVPTGNTEAFF.

The V and J genes are TRBV20-1 and TRBJ2-1, with 13 bases lining up with TRBD2. Germline V lookup: CDR1 DFQATT, CDR2 SNEGSKA (reference sequence). The CDR3 covers 14 residues. The trim removed 6 bases at V and 6 bases at J, leaving 5 bases unmatched. CDR3 sequence: CSAHGTSGANEQFF. CDR3 DNA: TGCAGTGCCCACGGGACTAGCGGGGCCAATGAGCAGTTCTTC.

The CDR3 reads CASSLGVTGSQPQHF. CDR3 nucleotide sequence: TGTGCCAGCAGCCTGGGTGTGACAGGTAGTCAGCCCCAGCATTTT. This chain links TRBV2 with TRBJ1-5; D is perhaps TRBD1 (6 bases). Germline loops: CDR1 SNHLY, CDR2 FYNNEI. The CDR3 spans 15 residues. The V end lost 6 bases, the J end lost 6 bases, and 18 bases lay between the germline ends.

The genes are TRBV4-2 and TRBJ2-1, with a possible D match to TRBD1 (5 bases). V shed 0 bases and J shed 2 bases, with 8 bases lying between them. Germline V gene lookup returns CDR1 LGHNA and CDR2 YNFKEQ. The length of the CDR3 is 15 residues. For the CDR3, the DNA is TGTGCCAGCAGCCAAGAGCAGGGCCCCTACAATGAGCAGTTCTTC. Its translation: CASSQEQGPYNEQFF.